The rows below give T cell receptor beta chains drawn from one sample of a study of blood T cell repertoires in COVID-19. Generated by immunoSEQ multiplex PCR, the TCRdb table keeps only in-frame clones and is missing some. The table has about 220,000 clones, roughly four fifths seen once. The sample taken for sequencing was PBMCs or T cells enriched from blood (not recorded which). These receptors all come from a woman aged 60-75 years who had recovered from COVID-19. The CDR3 runs from the conserved cysteine through the conserved F or W. D genes are given only for firm matches. Clone size appears in some rows only: once, few, many, or a class for an expanded clone.

d_call: TRBD2; clone_size: .; v_call: TRBV7-9; j_call: TRBJ2-1; cdr3_nt: TGTGCCAGCAGCTTAGAGGGGGGACTAGGCCACAATGAGCAGTTCTTC; cdr3_aa: CASSLEGGLGHNEQFF
d_call: TRBD2; clone_size: .; v_call: TRBV5-1; j_call: TRBJ2-3; cdr3_nt: TGCGCCAGTAAGGTGACTAGCGGGGCCACAGATACGCAGTATTTT; cdr3_aa: CASKVTSGATDTQYF
d_call: .; clone_size: .; v_call: TRBV11-2; j_call: TRBJ2-1; cdr3_nt: TGTGCCAGCAGCCAATCTTTCCCCGCAGGGGAGCAGTTCTTC; cdr3_aa: CASSQSFPAGEQFF
d_call: .; clone_size: .; v_call: TRBV12-3/TRBV12-4; j_call: TRBJ1-2; cdr3_nt: TGTGCCAGCAGTTTAGAAGTGAGGGGCTACACCTTC; cdr3_aa: CASSLEVRGYTF
d_call: .; clone_size: .; v_call: TRBV6-5; j_call: TRBJ1-3; cdr3_nt: TGTGCCAGCAACCTTGACAGAGAAAACACCATATATTTT; cdr3_aa: CASNLDRENTIYF
d_call: TRBD1; clone_size: once; v_call: TRBV19; j_call: TRBJ1-1; cdr3_nt: TGTGCCAGTAGACGAGACAGGGGATCGAACCCGGGCACTGAAGCTTTCTTT; cdr3_aa: CASRRDRGSNPGTEAFF
d_call: .; clone_size: .; v_call: TRBV15; j_call: TRBJ2-1; cdr3_nt: TGTGCCACCAGCAGAGATCGGAGGATTTCGCAGTTCTTC; cdr3_aa: CATSRDRRISQFF
d_call: TRBD2; clone_size: .; v_call: TRBV5-1; j_call: TRBJ2-1; cdr3_nt: TGCGCCAGCAGCTTCGGGCTAGCGGGAGGTGAGCAGTTCTTC; cdr3_aa: CASSFGLAGGEQFF
d_call: TRBD1; clone_size: .; v_call: TRBV10-3; j_call: TRBJ2-5; cdr3_nt: TGTGCCGTACGGGCAGGGACAGGCGACCAAGAGACCCAGTACTTC; cdr3_aa: CAVRAGTGDQETQYF
d_call: .; clone_size: .; v_call: TRBV4-3; j_call: TRBJ1-4; cdr3_nt: TGCGCCAGCAGCCAAGATCCCCACGCGGGACGTAATGAAAAACTGTTTTTT; cdr3_aa: CASSQDPHAGRNEKLFF
d_call: TRBD2; clone_size: .; v_call: TRBV5-1; j_call: TRBJ2-2; cdr3_nt: TGCGCCAGCAGCTTGGCGGGGGGTTCGAACACCGGGGAGCTGTTTTTT; cdr3_aa: CASSLAGGSNTGELFF
d_call: .; clone_size: .; v_call: TRBV5-4; j_call: TRBJ1-1; cdr3_nt: TGTGCCAGCAGCTTCGTGCAGGGAGGTGTGACTGAAGCTTTCTTT; cdr3_aa: CASSFVQGGVTEAFF
d_call: TRBD2; clone_size: .; v_call: TRBV18; j_call: TRBJ2-2; cdr3_nt: TGTGCCAGCTCCGAAGCGGGGGGCCACACCGGGGAGCTGTTTTTT; cdr3_aa: CASSEAGGHTGELFF
d_call: TRBD1; clone_size: .; v_call: TRBV7-2; j_call: TRBJ2-1; cdr3_nt: TGTGCCAGCAGCCTGAACCGGGACAGGATATCAAATGAGCAGTTCTTC; cdr3_aa: CASSLNRDRISNEQFF
d_call: TRBD1; clone_size: .; v_call: TRBV19; j_call: TRBJ1-5; cdr3_nt: TGTGCCACTCGGGACAGGAACCTTTCGCCCCAGCATTTT; cdr3_aa: CATRDRNLSPQHF
d_call: .; clone_size: .; v_call: TRBV5-4; j_call: TRBJ2-4; cdr3_nt: TGTGCCAGCAGTTCTCAGGGTCAAGCCAAAAACATTCAGTACTTC; cdr3_aa: CASSSQGQAKNIQYF
d_call: .; clone_size: .; v_call: TRBV15; j_call: TRBJ2-7; cdr3_nt: TGTGCCACCAGCGGGGGTCTGGGGGGAGGCGAGCAGTACTTC; cdr3_aa: CATSGGLGGGEQYF
d_call: TRBD2; clone_size: few; v_call: TRBV10-1; j_call: TRBJ2-3; cdr3_nt: TGCGCCAGCAGTGAGTCTAGCGGGAGGGCCACAGATACGCAGTATTTT; cdr3_aa: CASSESSGRATDTQYF
d_call: .; clone_size: few; v_call: TRBV7-9; j_call: TRBJ1-4; cdr3_nt: TGTGCCAGCAGCGCCACGGGGGGGTTGGCGACTAATGAAAAACTGTTTTTT; cdr3_aa: CASSATGGLATNEKLFF
d_call: TRBD2; clone_size: .; v_call: TRBV3-1/TRBV3-2; j_call: TRBJ2-7; cdr3_nt: TGTGCCAGCAGCCAAGATCTAGCGGGAGTCCGGGTGCAGTACTTC; cdr3_aa: CASSQDLAGVRVQYF
d_call: .; clone_size: .; v_call: TRBV5-4; j_call: TRBJ1-2; cdr3_nt: TGTGCCAGCAGCTTGTACAGTCAGGGAAACAACTATGGCTACACCTTC; cdr3_aa: CASSLYSQGNNYGYTF
d_call: TRBD1; clone_size: .; v_call: TRBV6-5; j_call: TRBJ2-7; cdr3_nt: TGTGCCAGCAGTCGTGGACAGGGTTCCTACAAGCAGTACTTC; cdr3_aa: CASSRGQGSYKQYF
d_call: TRBD1; clone_size: once; v_call: TRBV5-1; j_call: TRBJ1-1; cdr3_nt: TGCGCCAGCAGCTTGTCTAGGACAGGGACTGAAGCTTTCTTT; cdr3_aa: CASSLSRTGTEAFF
d_call: TRBD1; clone_size: .; v_call: TRBV3-1/TRBV3-2; j_call: TRBJ1-1; cdr3_nt: TGTGCCAGCAGCCAAGTACAGGGGCACACTGAAGCTTTCTTT; cdr3_aa: CASSQVQGHTEAFF
d_call: TRBD2; clone_size: few; v_call: TRBV7-2; j_call: TRBJ2-1; cdr3_nt: TGTGCCAGCAGCTTATCTAGCGGGAAGGGCAATGAGCAGTTCTTC; cdr3_aa: CASSLSSGKGNEQFF
d_call: .; clone_size: .; v_call: TRBV27; j_call: TRBJ2-1; cdr3_nt: TGTGCCAGCAGTTTATCCCGGCAGGGGGGCAATGAGCAGTTCTTC; cdr3_aa: CASSLSRQGGNEQFF
d_call: .; clone_size: .; v_call: TRBV28; j_call: TRBJ1-5; cdr3_nt: TGTGCCAGCAGTTCTCCGGACAGCCCGCAGCCCCAGCATTTT; cdr3_aa: CASSSPDSPQPQHF
d_call: TRBD1; clone_size: .; v_call: TRBV18; j_call: TRBJ1-1; cdr3_nt: TGTGCCAGCTCACGGACAGGGGGCGCCCCCACTGAAGCTTTCTTT; cdr3_aa: CASSRTGGAPTEAFF
d_call: .; clone_size: .; v_call: TRBV20-1; j_call: TRBJ2-1; cdr3_nt: TGCAGTGCTAGTCTAGGAGGGAGCTTCTCCTACAATGAGCAGTTCTTC; cdr3_aa: CSASLGGSFSYNEQFF
d_call: .; clone_size: once; v_call: TRBV25-1; j_call: TRBJ1-4; cdr3_nt: TGTGCCAGCAGTGAATCGGGCCGGGGTGAAAAACTGTTTTTT; cdr3_aa: CASSESGRGEKLFF
d_call: TRBD2; clone_size: .; v_call: TRBV18; j_call: TRBJ2-5; cdr3_nt: TGTGCCAGCTCACCAAAGGCCAGCGGGAGTCTGGAGACCCAGTACTTC; cdr3_aa: CASSPKASGSLETQYF
d_call: TRBD2; clone_size: .; v_call: TRBV2; j_call: TRBJ2-2; cdr3_nt: TGTGCCAGCAGGGAGGGACTAGCGGGACTCCCCGGGGAGCTGTTTTTT; cdr3_aa: CASREGLAGLPGELFF
d_call: .; clone_size: .; v_call: TRBV5-5; j_call: TRBJ2-3; cdr3_nt: TGTGCCAGCACCTCTTGGCGGGATCGGAGCACAGATACGCAGTATTTT; cdr3_aa: CASTSWRDRSTDTQYF
d_call: .; clone_size: .; v_call: TRBV19; j_call: TRBJ1-6; cdr3_nt: TGTGCCAGTAGTCTCAACCCCCTTCTCGGAGGGAATTCACCCCTCCACTTT; cdr3_aa: CASSLNPLLGGNSPLHF
d_call: TRBD1; clone_size: .; v_call: TRBV6-1; j_call: TRBJ1-2; cdr3_nt: TGTGCCAGCAGTGAAGGGACAGGGGAGAATGGCTACACCTTC; cdr3_aa: CASSEGTGENGYTF
d_call: TRBD1; clone_size: .; v_call: TRBV4-3; j_call: TRBJ1-1; cdr3_nt: TGCGCCAGCAGCAGACAGGGGTGGAACACTGAAGCTTTCTTT; cdr3_aa: CASSRQGWNTEAFF
d_call: .; clone_size: few; v_call: TRBV5-4; j_call: TRBJ1-1; cdr3_nt: TGTGCCAGCAGCGGGAATACAGGGAAGTTTACTGAAGCTTTCTTT; cdr3_aa: CASSGNTGKFTEAFF
d_call: .; clone_size: .; v_call: TRBV29-1; j_call: TRBJ1-2; cdr3_nt: TGCAGCGTTGATTCAGGGAACTATGGCTACACCTTC; cdr3_aa: CSVDSGNYGYTF
d_call: TRBD1; clone_size: .; v_call: TRBV9; j_call: TRBJ1-2; cdr3_nt: TGTGCCAGCAGCGGGGACAGGGATGACTATGGCTACACCTTC; cdr3_aa: CASSGDRDDYGYTF
d_call: .; clone_size: .; v_call: TRBV5-1; j_call: TRBJ1-3; cdr3_nt: TGCGCCAGCAGCTTGGCGCCAGCTGGAAACACCATATATTTT; cdr3_aa: CASSLAPAGNTIYF
d_call: .; clone_size: .; v_call: TRBV19; j_call: TRBJ2-1; cdr3_nt: TGTGCCAGTAGTATAGCCCCCAGAGGTGAGCAGTTCTTC; cdr3_aa: CASSIAPRGEQFF
d_call: TRBD1; clone_size: once; v_call: TRBV7-2; j_call: TRBJ1-5; cdr3_nt: TGTGCCAGCAGCTTAGGGACAGGGAATTATCAGCCCCAGCATTTT; cdr3_aa: CASSLGTGNYQPQHF